Listed here are 20 T cell receptor beta chains from one sample, sequenced in a study of T cell responses to AZD1222 COVID-19 vaccine. TCRdb keeps only in-frame clones here, not all; method: immunoSEQ multiplex PCR. The sample lists roughly 67,000 clones; around 88% were seen once. The sample consisted of peripheral blood, taken on day 0 of AZD1222 vaccination. Every receptor here comes from an adult in good health.

The chain combines TRBV5-4 with TRBJ1-6; TRBD1 agrees at 8 bases. CDR1 and CDR2 from the germline V gene are SGHNT and YYREEE (reference sequence). The CDR3 sequence is 16 residues long. V shed 1 base and J 7 bases; nucleotides not matched to a gene: 7. CDR3 amino acids: CASSLFEDRANSPLHF. In DNA, the CDR3 is TGTGCCAGCAGCTTGTTCGAGGACAGGGCGAATTCACCCCTCCACTTT.

A single count supports this clone. J is TRBJ2-7 and V is TRBV5-1; D ambiguous. Germline V gene data show CDR1 as SGHRS and CDR2 as YFSETQ. Between the trimmed V and J ends, which lost 0 bases and 6 bases, there was a span of 10 bases. CDR3 length: 13 residues. The CDR3 loop reads CASSLDPSGEQYF. As DNA, the CDR3 is TGCGCCAGCAGCTTGGACCCCTCGGGCGAGCAGTACTTC.

This sequence joins TRBV12-5 and TRBJ1-5; D is uncertain. This CDR3 is 18 amino acids long. Germline V CDR1 and CDR2: LGHNT, FRNRAP. With 1 base removed from V and 0 bases from J, the gap between germline ends came to 16 bases. CDR3: CASGLGPRTRYSNQPQHF. The CDR3 DNA reads as TGTGCTAGTGGTTTGGGCCCCCGGACCCGATATAGCAATCAGCCCCAGCATTTT.

This clone appeared a few times. The chain combines TRBV11-1 with TRBJ2-1; D is unclear. Germline assignment: CDR1 SGHAT and CDR2 FQDESV (reference sequence). The CDR3 extends over 14 amino acids. The V and J ends lost 1 base and 7 bases respectively, with 11 bases between them. Written as DNA, the CDR3 is TGTGCCAGCAGCTTAGGGTTGAGGCTAAATGAGCAGTTCTTC. This encodes CASSLGLRLNEQFF.

The chain has TRBV5-8 and TRBJ1-1, with D possibly being TRBD1 (5 bases). The CDR3 covers 15 residues. CDR1 and CDR2 from the germline V gene are SGHTS and YDEGEE. Trimming removed 5 bases from V and 2 bases from J, with 16 bases in between. This chain's CDR3 is CASRTPRGSNTEAFF. CDR3 sequence (DNA): TGTGCCAGCAGGACCCCTCGGGGCAGCAACACTGAAGCTTTCTTT.

The V call is TRBV19, the J call TRBJ2-1; possibly TRBD1 for D (6 bases). CDR3 length: 14 amino acids. Germline V gene data show CDR1 as LNHDA and CDR2 as SQIVND (reference sequence). With 5 bases removed from V and 2 bases from J, the gap between germline ends came to 10 bases. The CDR3 protein is CASSYRAAYNEQFF. Written as DNA, the CDR3 is TGTGCCAGTAGTTACAGGGCGGCCTACAATGAGCAGTTCTTC.

The genes are TRBV5-1 and TRBJ1-2; no definite D call. This CDR3 is built from 15 residues. V dropped 4 bases and J dropped 2 bases, with 15 bases sitting between them. Per the germline V gene, CDR1 is SGHRS and CDR2 is YFSETQ. CDR3 residues: CASSPSGAINYGYTF. In DNA form, the CDR3 reads TGCGCCAGCAGCCCCTCGGGTGCGATAAACTATGGCTACACCTTC.

V and J are TRBV5-1 and TRBJ2-3; D remains unclear. With 0 bases removed from V and 4 bases from J, the gap between germline ends came to 9 bases. The germline gives CDR1 SGHRS, CDR2 YFSETQ. The CDR3 is 14 residues long. The DNA for the CDR3 is TGCGCCAGCAGCTTGGCCAATAATCCAGATACGCAGTATTTT. This codes for CASSLANNPDTQYF.

This clone was counted only a few times. The V and J genes are TRBV3-1 (or the pseudogene TRBV3-2) and TRBJ1-2; 8 bases map to TRBD1. V dropped 1 base and J dropped 8; count of bases not matched to a gene: 9. Germline CDR1 is LGHDT and CDR2 is YNNKEL (reference sequence). The CDR3 length is 15 residues. CDR3 sequence (DNA): TGTGCCAGCAGCCAAGGGGCCCAGGGGGCGCGGGGCTACACCTTC. Its translation is CASSQGAQGARGYTF.

This rearrangement joins TRBV7-9 to TRBJ1-1; 7 bases line up with TRBD1. Looked up from germline, CDR1 is SEHNR and CDR2 is FQNEAQ (reference sequence). Trimming at V came to 4 bases and at J to 7 bases, leaving 9 bases not matched to a gene. The CDR3 is made up of 14 amino acids. CDR3 DNA sequence: TGTGCCAGCAGCTCGGGACAGACTAAACTTGAAGCTTTCTTT. It encodes CASSSGQTKLEAFF.

The V gene is TRBV19, the J gene TRBJ1-2; tentative D call: TRBD1 (6 bases). CDR3 size: 13 residues. Germline V gene data show CDR1 as LNHDA and CDR2 as SQIVND (reference sequence). Between the trimmed V and J ends, which lost 3 bases and 5 bases, there was a span of 10 bases. The CDR3 region is CASSMGTPYGYTF. The CDR3 DNA reads as TGTGCCAGTAGTATGGGGACACCTTATGGCTACACCTTC.

The chain carries TRBV12-2 and TRBJ2-6; TRBD2 is the table's D call, not checked against the DNA. TRBV12-2 is a pseudogene locus. This CDR3 has 16 residues. In DNA, the CDR3 is TGTGCAAGTCGCTTGCGCAGAGGCTCTGGGGCCAACGTCCTGACTTTC. Its translation: CASRLRRGSGANVLTF.

This chain links TRBV28 with TRBJ2-2; weak D call: TRBD2 (7 bases). Germline assignment: CDR1 MDHEN and CDR2 SYDVKM. The length of the CDR3 is 17 residues. Between the trimmed V and J ends, which lost 1 base and 0 bases, there was a span of 12 bases. The CDR3 protein is CASSLLGGLANTGELFF. CDR3 bases: TGTGCCAGCAGTTTATTGGGGGGGCTTGCGAACACCGGGGAGCTGTTTTTT.

This chain joins TRBV7-9 and TRBJ2-5; D not resolved. The CDR3 runs to 11 residues. Trimming stripped 5 bases from V and 5 bases from J, with 6 bases between. Germline V gene data show CDR1 as SEHNR and CDR2 as FQNEAQ (reference sequence). The CDR3 DNA is TGTGCCAGCAGCAAATGGGAGACCCAGTACTTC. Translating it yields CASSKWETQYF. Combining the CDR3 with reference TRBV7-9 and TRBJ2-5 gives the whole variable domain DTGVSQNPRHKITKRGQNVTFRCDPISEHNRLYWYRQTLGQGPEFLTYFQNEAQLEKSRLLSDRFSAERPKGSFSTLEIQRTEQGDSAMYLCASSKWETQYFGPGTRLLVL.

The chain combines TRBV27 with TRBJ2-7, with D uncertain. The V end lost 2 bases, the J end lost 5 bases, and 7 bases lay between the germline ends. From germline, CDR1 is MNHEY and CDR2 SMNVEV (reference sequence). CDR3 size: 12 residues. Here the CDR3 reads CASSLKPHEQYF. The CDR3 DNA sequence: TGTGCCAGCAGTTTAAAACCCCACGAGCAGTACTTC.

The CDR3 here is CASCDRVSYEQYF. The CDR3 DNA sequence: TGTGCCAGCTGCGACAGGGTTAGCTACGAGCAGTACTTC. The chain uses TRBV5-6 and TRBJ2-7; 7 bases agree with TRBD1. Trimming at V came to 7 bases and at J to 3 bases, leaving 7 bases not matched to a gene. Germline CDR1 and CDR2: SGHDT and YYEEEE. The CDR3 loop spans 13 amino acids.

This chain links TRBV24-1 with TRBJ2-7; D remains ambiguous. CDR1 KGHDR and CDR2 SFDVKD come from the germline V gene. Trimming shortened V by 4 bases and J by 3 bases, and 3 bases separated the two germline ends. The CDR3 length is 11 residues. The CDR3: CATSDHYEQYF. The CDR3 DNA follows: TGTGCCACCAGTGACCACTACGAGCAGTACTTC.

This clone was detected only once. The J gene is TRBJ2-2, the V gene TRBV7-8; the match to TRBD1 covers 9 bases. The V gene end was trimmed by 4 bases and the J gene end by 8 bases; junction bases not matched to a gene: 8. The germline V gene encodes CDR1 SGHVS and CDR2 FQNEAQ. The CDR3 totals 15 residues. In DNA, the CDR3 is TGTGCCAGCAGCTATTCCGGGACAGGGACAGGGGAGCTGTTTTTT. Encoded protein: CASSYSGTGTGELFF.

The V call is TRBV9, the J call TRBJ1-1; D not certain. The CDR3 contains 14 residues. Germline V gene lookup returns CDR1 SGDLS and CDR2 YYNGEE. V was pared by 0 bases and J by 0 bases, with 6 bases between. The CDR3 DNA follows: TGTGCCAGCAGCGTAGGAAATTTGAACACTGAAGCTTTCTTT. This encodes CASSVGNLNTEAFF.

J is TRBJ2-7 and V is TRBV7-8, with D possibly TRBD2 on 5 matching bases. CDR1 and CDR2 from the germline V gene are SGHVS and FQNEAQ. The CDR3 covers 15 residues. Trimming shortened V by 1 base and J by 2 bases, and 12 bases separated the two germline ends. The CDR3, as DNA: TGTGCCAGCAGCTTAGTCGGGGTGCAAGCCTACGAGCAGTACTTC. Translated: CASSLVGVQAYEQYF.